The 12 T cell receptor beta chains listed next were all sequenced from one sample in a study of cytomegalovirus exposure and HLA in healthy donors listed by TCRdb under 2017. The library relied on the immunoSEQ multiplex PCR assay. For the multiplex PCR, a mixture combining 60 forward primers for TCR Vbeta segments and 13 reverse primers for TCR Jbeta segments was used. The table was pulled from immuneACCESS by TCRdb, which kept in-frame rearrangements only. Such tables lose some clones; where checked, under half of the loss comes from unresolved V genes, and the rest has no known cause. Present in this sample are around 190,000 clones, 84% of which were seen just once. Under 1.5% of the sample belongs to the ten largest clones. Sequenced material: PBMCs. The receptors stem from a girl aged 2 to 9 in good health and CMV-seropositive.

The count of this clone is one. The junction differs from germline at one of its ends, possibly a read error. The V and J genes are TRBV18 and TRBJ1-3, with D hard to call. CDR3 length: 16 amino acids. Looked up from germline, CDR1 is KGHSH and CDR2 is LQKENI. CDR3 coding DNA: TGTGCCAGCTACCCCCCGGGAAGGGATCCTGGAGACACCATATATTTT. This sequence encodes CASYPPGRDPGDTIYF. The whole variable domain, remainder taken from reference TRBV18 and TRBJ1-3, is NAGVMQNPRHLVRRRGQEARLRCSPMKGHSHVYWYRQLPEEGLKFMVYLQKENIIDESGMPKERFSAEFPKEGPSILRIQQVVRGDSAAYFCASYPPGRDPGDTIYFGEGSWLTVV.

The CDR3 DNA is TGCGCCAGCAAATCGAGCGGGGGTAACACCGGGGAGCTGTTTTTT. The encoded protein is CASKSSGGNTGELFF. This sequence joins TRBV5-1 and TRBJ2-2, with 8 bases that match TRBD2. V lost 6 bases to trimming and J lost 2 bases; unmatched junction nucleotides: 6. Germline CDR1 is SGHRS and CDR2 is YFSETQ. The CDR3 contains 15 residues.

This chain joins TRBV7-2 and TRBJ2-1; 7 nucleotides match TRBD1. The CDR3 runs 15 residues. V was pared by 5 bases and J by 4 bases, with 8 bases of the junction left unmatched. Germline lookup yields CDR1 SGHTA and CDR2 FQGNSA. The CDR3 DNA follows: TGTGCCAGCAGCCGAGGGGGCGCAGGTTACAATGAGCAGTTCTTC. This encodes CASSRGGAGYNEQFF.

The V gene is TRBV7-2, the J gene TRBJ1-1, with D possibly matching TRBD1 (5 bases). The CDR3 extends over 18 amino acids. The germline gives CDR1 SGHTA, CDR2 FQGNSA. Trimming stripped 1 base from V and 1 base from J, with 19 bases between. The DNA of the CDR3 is TGTGCCAGCAGCTTAGAATGGAGCGGGACTTTACCGAACACTGAAGCTTTCTTT. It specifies CASSLEWSGTLPNTEAFF.

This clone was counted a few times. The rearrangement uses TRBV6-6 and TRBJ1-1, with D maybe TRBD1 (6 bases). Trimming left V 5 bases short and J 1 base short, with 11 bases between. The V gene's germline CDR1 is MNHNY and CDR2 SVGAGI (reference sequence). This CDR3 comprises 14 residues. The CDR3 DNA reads TGTGCCAGCAGTCCCACAGGGACGAACACTGAAGCTTTCTTT. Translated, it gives CASSPTGTNTEAFF.

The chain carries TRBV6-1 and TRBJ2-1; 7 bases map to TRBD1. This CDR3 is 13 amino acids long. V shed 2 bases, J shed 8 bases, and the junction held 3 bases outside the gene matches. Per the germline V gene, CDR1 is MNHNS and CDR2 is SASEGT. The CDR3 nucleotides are TGTGCCAGCAGTGAACTCCAGGGGGATGAGCAGTTCTTC. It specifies CASSELQGDEQFF.

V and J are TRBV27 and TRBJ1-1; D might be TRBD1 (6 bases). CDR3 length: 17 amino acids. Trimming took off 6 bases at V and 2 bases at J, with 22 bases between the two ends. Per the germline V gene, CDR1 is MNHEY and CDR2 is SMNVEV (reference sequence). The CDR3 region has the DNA TGTGCCAGCAGCCGAGGGTGGCGGGGGGCCGGTAACACTGAAGCTTTCTTT. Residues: CASSRGWRGAGNTEAFF.

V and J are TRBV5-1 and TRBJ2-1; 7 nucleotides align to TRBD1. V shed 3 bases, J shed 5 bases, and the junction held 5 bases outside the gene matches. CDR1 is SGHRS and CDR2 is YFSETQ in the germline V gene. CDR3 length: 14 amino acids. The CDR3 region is CASSWTGLDNEQFF. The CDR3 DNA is TGCGCCAGCAGCTGGACAGGACTTGACAATGAGCAGTTCTTC. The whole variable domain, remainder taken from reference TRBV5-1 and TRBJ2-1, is KAGVTQTPRYLIKTRGQQVTLSCSPISGHRSVSWYQQTPGQGLQFLFEYFSETQRNKGNFPGRFSGRQFSNSRSEMNVSTLELGDSALYLCASSWTGLDNEQFFGPGTRLTVL.

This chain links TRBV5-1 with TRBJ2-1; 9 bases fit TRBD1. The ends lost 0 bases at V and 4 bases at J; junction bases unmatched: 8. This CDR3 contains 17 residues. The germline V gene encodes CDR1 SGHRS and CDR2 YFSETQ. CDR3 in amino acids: CASSLGGQGLSYNEQFF. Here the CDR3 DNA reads TGCGCCAGCAGCTTGGGGGGACAGGGCCTTTCTTACAATGAGCAGTTCTTC.

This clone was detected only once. The CDR3 protein is CATSRGLGGADEKLFF. In nucleotides, the CDR3 is TGTGCCACCAGCAGAGGCCTTGGGGGGGCAGATGAAAAACTGTTTTTT. The chain uses TRBV15 and TRBJ1-4; D possibly corresponds to TRBD1 (6 bases). This CDR3 region has 16 residues. Germline assignment: CDR1 LNHNV and CDR2 YYDKDF (reference sequence). The V end lost 1 base, the J end lost 6 bases, and 15 bases lay between the germline ends.

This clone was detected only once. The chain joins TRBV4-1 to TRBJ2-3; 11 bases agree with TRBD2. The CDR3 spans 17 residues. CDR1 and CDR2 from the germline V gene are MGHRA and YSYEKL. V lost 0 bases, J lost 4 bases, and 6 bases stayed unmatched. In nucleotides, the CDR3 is TGCGCCAGCAGCCAAGATGCTGTAGCGGGAGGGTCAGATACGCAGTATTTT. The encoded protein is CASSQDAVAGGSDTQYF.

The CDR3 nucleotides read TGTGCCATCAAACCCACGACAGGGGGCACTGAAGCTTTCTTT. As protein: CAIKPTTGGTEAFF. This sequence joins TRBV28 and TRBJ1-1; 9 bases map to TRBD1. Per the germline V gene, CDR1 is MDHEN and CDR2 is SYDVKM. The CDR3 covers 14 residues. V shed 10 bases and J 4 bases; nucleotides not matched to a gene: 10.